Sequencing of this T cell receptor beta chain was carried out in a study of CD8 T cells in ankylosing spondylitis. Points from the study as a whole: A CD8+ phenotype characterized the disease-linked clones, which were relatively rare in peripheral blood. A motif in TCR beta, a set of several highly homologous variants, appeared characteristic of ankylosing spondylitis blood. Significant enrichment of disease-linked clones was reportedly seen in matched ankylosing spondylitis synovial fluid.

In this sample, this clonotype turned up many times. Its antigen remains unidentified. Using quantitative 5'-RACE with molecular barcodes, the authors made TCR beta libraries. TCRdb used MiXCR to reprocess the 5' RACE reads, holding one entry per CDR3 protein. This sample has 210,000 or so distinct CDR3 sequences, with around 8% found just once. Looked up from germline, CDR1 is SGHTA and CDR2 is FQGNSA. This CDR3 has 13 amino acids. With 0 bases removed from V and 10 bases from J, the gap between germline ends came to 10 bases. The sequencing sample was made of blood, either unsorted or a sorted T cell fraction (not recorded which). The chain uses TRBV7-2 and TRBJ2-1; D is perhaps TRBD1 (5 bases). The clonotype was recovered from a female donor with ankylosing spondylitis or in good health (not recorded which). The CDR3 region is CASSLARQNEQFF. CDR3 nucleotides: TGTGCCAGCAGCTTAGCGCGACAGAACGAGCAGTTCTTC.